The 20 T cell receptor beta chains in this list originate from one sample, sequenced in a study of blood T cell repertoires in COVID-19. TCRdb's table, derived via immunoSEQ multiplex PCR, lists solely in-frame clones and lacks some. This sample has almost 250,000 clones, with around 84% found just once. The sequenced sample was PBMCs or T cells enriched from blood (not recorded which). The source of these receptors is a woman aged 45-60 years who had recovered from COVID-19.

J is TRBJ1-1 and V is TRBV2, with 11 positions matching TRBD1. J was trimmed by 2 bases and V by 6 bases; bases with no gene match: 5. Per the germline V gene, CDR1 is SNHLY and CDR2 is FYNNEI. CDR3 length equals 15 residues. The CDR3 loop reads CASSARTGGNTEAFF. CDR3 in DNA: TGTGCCAGCAGCGCTAGGACAGGGGGCAACACTGAAGCTTTCTTT.

This chain connects TRBV18 to TRBJ2-1; possible D gene TRBD1, 6 bases. This CDR3 spans 12 amino acids. V lost 6 bases and J lost 7, with 10 bases in between. Looked up from germline, CDR1 is KGHSH and CDR2 is LQKENI. In DNA, the CDR3 is TGTGCCAGCTCCCAGGGGCAGAATGAGCAGTTCTTC. It codes for CASSQGQNEQFF.

V gene TRBV6-2 or TRBV6-3 combines with J gene TRBJ2-1, with TRBD2 matching over 9 bases. The CDR3 is made up of 16 amino acids. Germline CDR1 is MNHEY and CDR2 is SVGEGT. Trimming at V came to 2 bases and at J to 5 bases, leaving 7 bases not matched to a gene. The CDR3 DNA reads TGTGCCAGCAGTTACAGGTTGCCTAGCGGGAACAATGAGCAGTTCTTC. Translated: CASSYRLPSGNNEQFF.

CDR3 sequence reads: CASSPVLVPGNTIYF. In DNA form, the CDR3 reads TGTGCCAGCAGCCCAGTGTTAGTCCCTGGAAACACCATATATTTT. The rearrangement uses TRBV6-2 or TRBV6-3 and TRBJ1-3; no reliable D call. V lost 6 bases and J 2 bases, leaving 14 bases between the germline ends. Germline-derived CDR1 and CDR2 are MNHEY and SVGEGT. The CDR3 is 15 amino acids.

At least ten counts were recorded for this clone. The chain joins TRBV19 to TRBJ1-5, with D perhaps TRBD1 (5 bases). Trimming left V 7 bases short and J 1 base short, with 14 bases between. In germline, CDR1 is LNHDA, CDR2 SQIVND (reference sequence). This CDR3 comprises 15 residues. CDR3 sequence reads: CASIPTTGSNQPQHF. For the CDR3, the DNA is TGTGCCAGTATTCCAACCACAGGAAGCAATCAGCCCCAGCATTTT.

The chain couples TRBV7-3 to TRBJ2-2; 12 nucleotides agree with TRBD2. Germline values: CDR1 SGHTA, CDR2 FQGTGA. The CDR3 runs 18 residues. The V and J ends lost 3 bases and 5 bases, in that order; junction bases with no gene match: 10. The CDR3 nucleotides read TGTGCCAGCAGCTTGAAGATGACTAGCGGGAGTTGGACCGGGGAGCTGTTTTTT. Its protein is CASSLKMTSGSWTGELFF.

CDR3 DNA: TGTGCCAGCAGCCAGGGAGCAGATCCACTAAGGTCACCCCTCCACTTT. This encodes CASSQGADPLRSPLHF. V gene TRBV14 combines with J gene TRBJ1-6; D is undetermined. V lost 3 bases, J lost 10 bases, and 19 bases lay in between. CDR3 length equals 16 residues. Germline V CDR1 and CDR2: SGHDN, FVKESK.

The chain links TRBV2 to TRBJ2-1; 8 bases are shared with TRBD2. V lost 9 bases to trimming and J lost 3 bases; unmatched junction nucleotides: 7. CDR3 length equals 14 residues. CDR1 and CDR2 from the germline V gene are SNHLY and FYNNEI. CDR3 DNA: TGTGCCAGAAATTTAGCGGGACGCTACAATGAGCAGTTCTTC. Its protein product is CARNLAGRYNEQFF. The whole variable domain, filled in from reference TRBV2 and TRBJ2-1, reads EPEVTQTPSHQVTQMGQEVILRCVPISNHLYFYWYRQILGQKVEFLVSFYNNEISEKSEIFDDQFSVERPDGSNFTLKIRSTKLEDSAMYFCARNLAGRYNEQFFGPGTRLTVL.

V is TRBV4-3 and J is TRBJ2-1; D may be TRBD2 (5 bases). There are 19 residues in the CDR3. Germline CDR1 reads LGHNA; CDR2 reads YSLEER. Trimming removed 0 bases at V and 5 bases at J, with 23 bases between. Here the CDR3 DNA reads TGCGCCAGCAGCCAAGAAAGCTTTGGTGGGAGACTACCCCACAATGAGCAGTTCTTC. Encoded protein: CASSQESFGGRLPHNEQFF.

The chain employs TRBV19 and TRBJ1-4; D gene unclear. V lost 4 bases to trimming and J lost 0 bases, with 12 bases between them. The CDR3 is 16 amino acids. Per germline, CDR1 LNHDA and CDR2 SQIVND (reference sequence). The CDR3 here is CASSTLVGATNEKLFF. As DNA, the CDR3 is TGTGCCAGTAGTACCCTCGTCGGGGCAACTAATGAAAAACTGTTTTTT.

The chain couples TRBV6-1 to TRBJ1-2; no definite D call. Germline loops: CDR1 MNHNS, CDR2 SASEGT. CDR3 length: 15 amino acids. With 2 bases removed from V and 7 bases from J, the gap between germline ends came to 17 bases. CDR3 sequence (DNA): TGTGCCAGCAGTGAAAGAGGCCTCGATCGAGGTGGCTACACCTTC. The encoded protein is CASSERGLDRGGYTF.

The genes are TRBV27 and TRBJ2-2; 8 bases are a match to TRBD1. V shed 3 bases and J 3 bases; nucleotides not matched to a gene: 6. The CDR3 length is 16 residues. Germline CDR1 MNHEY, CDR2 SMNVEV (reference sequence). In nucleotides, the CDR3 is TGTGCCAGCAGTTTTGCCCAGGGGGCGTACACCGGGGAGCTGTTTTTT. It encodes CASSFAQGAYTGELFF.

The chain is built from TRBV19 and TRBJ1-5, with 8 positions matching TRBD1. The CDR3 has 15 residues. Germline V gene lookup returns CDR1 LNHDA and CDR2 SQIVND (reference sequence). J gave up 6 bases and V 3 bases, and 7 bases lay outside the gene matches. The CDR3 coding sequence is TGTGCCAGTAGTATCCCAGGGGGCGCGTCTCAGCCCCAGCATTTT. This translates into CASSIPGGASQPQHF.

The sample holds a few counts of this clone. The chain combines TRBV20-1 with TRBJ2-5; 8 nucleotides match TRBD2. CDR1 is DFQATT and CDR2 is SNEGSKA in the germline V gene (reference sequence). The ends lost 7 bases at V and 5 bases at J; junction bases unmatched: 3. The CDR3 is made up of 11 amino acids. This CDR3 reads CSGSGEETQYF. CDR3 nucleotide sequence: TGCAGTGGTAGCGGGGAGGAGACCCAGTACTTC.

The chain combines TRBV4-1 with TRBJ1-2; D is undetermined. V was shortened by 4 bases and J by 2 bases, with 14 bases between the two germline ends. CDR3 length: 15 residues. The germline gives CDR1 MGHRA, CDR2 YSYEKL. CDR3 residues: CASSPNTIINYGYTF. The CDR3 nucleotides are TGCGCCAGCAGCCCCAATACTATTATAAACTATGGCTACACCTTC.

This sequence joins TRBV9 and TRBJ2-1; D uncertain. V lost 0 bases to trimming and J lost 8 bases, with 3 bases between them. The germline CDR1 and CDR2 sequences are SGDLS and YYNGEE. CDR3 length equals 11 residues. CDR3 in amino acids: CASSVAYEQFF. The CDR3 nucleotides read TGTGCCAGCAGCGTAGCGTATGAGCAGTTCTTC.

V is TRBV7-9 and J is TRBJ2-3; 11 bases are a match to TRBD2. V shed 5 bases and J 3 bases; nucleotides not matched to a gene: 10. The germline gives CDR1 SEHNR, CDR2 FQNEAQ (reference sequence). This CDR3 region has 17 residues. CDR3 sequence (DNA): TGTGCCAGCAGCCCCCGGGCTAGCGGGAGGAGGACAGATACGCAGTATTTT. As protein: CASSPRASGRRTDTQYF. Together with reference TRBV7-9 and TRBJ2-3, the CDR3 gives the full variable domain: DTGVSQNPRHKITKRGQNVTFRCDPISEHNRLYWYRQTLGQGPEFLTYFQNEAQLEKSRLLSDRFSAERPKGSFSTLEIQRTEQGDSAMYLCASSPRASGRRTDTQYFGPGTRLTVL.

The rearrangement links TRBV19 to TRBJ1-4, with D possibly TRBD1 on 5 matching bases. V was clipped by 9 bases and J by 8 bases, with 13 bases between them. The germline V gene has CDR1 LNHDA and CDR2 SQIVND (reference sequence). The CDR3 length is 12 residues. The CDR3, as DNA: TGTGCCAGCAGGGCGTCTGGGGAAAAACTGTTTTTT. The encoded protein is CASRASGEKLFF.

This chain joins TRBV6-2 or TRBV6-3 and TRBJ2-2, with D unclear. CDR3 length: 16 residues. CDR1 and CDR2 from the germline V gene are MNHEY and SVGEGT. V dropped 0 bases and J dropped 1 base, with 9 bases sitting between them. The CDR3 coding sequence is TGTGCCAGCAGTTACTCTCTTAGAGTGAACACCGGGGAGCTGTTTTTT. This translates into CASSYSLRVNTGELFF.

This clone was seen a single time. This chain joins TRBV7-9 and TRBJ2-5; possibly TRBD2 for D (5 bases). There are 10 residues in the CDR3. V shed 8 bases and J shed 5 bases, with 6 bases lying between them. CDR1 is SEHNR, CDR2 FQNEAQ, per germline (reference sequence). The CDR3 reads CASSGETQYF. The CDR3 coding sequence is TGTGCCAGCTCGGGGGAGACCCAGTACTTC.